Listed below are T cell receptor beta chains from one sample, sequenced in a study of regulatory T cells in long-lasting Graves disease. TCRdb reanalysed the multiplex PCR reads using MiXCR and keeps one entry per CDR3 protein. The sample carries 360,000 or so distinct CDR3 sequences, about a sixth recorded once. This sample was also put to use in a study of T cells in Graves' hyperthyroidism and ophthalmopathy.

This specimen was peripheral blood mononuclear cells (PBMCs), taken at new diagnosis, from a patient treated with antithyroid drugs. The receptor source for this set is a middle-aged man with Graves disease. The CDR3 runs from the conserved cysteine through the conserved F or W. D genes are given only for firm matches. The size entry is marked missing in some rows and otherwise reads once, few, many or a size class.

j_call: TRBJ2-7; d_call: -; clone_size: many; v_call: TRBV3-1; cdr3_aa: CASSQDLNSYEQYF; cdr3_nt: TGTGCCAGCAGCCAAGATTTAAACTCCTACGAGCAGTACTTC
j_call: TRBJ2-7; d_call: TRBD2; clone_size: many; v_call: TRBV20-1; cdr3_aa: CSAVSGGADSSPDEQYF; cdr3_nt: TGCAGTGCTGTAAGCGGGGGGGCGGATTCCAGTCCCGACGAGCAGTACTTC
j_call: TRBJ1-3; d_call: -; clone_size: few; v_call: TRBV28; cdr3_aa: CASSLASQGPGNTIYF; cdr3_nt: TGTGCCAGCAGTCTAGCCTCACAGGGCCCTGGAAACACCATATATTTT
j_call: TRBJ2-7; d_call: TRBD1; clone_size: -; v_call: TRBV7-2; cdr3_aa: CASSLRTGTVSYEQYF; cdr3_nt: TGTGCCAGCAGCTTAAGAACCGGGACAGTCTCCTACGAGCAGTACTTC
j_call: TRBJ2-5; d_call: TRBD1; clone_size: many; v_call: TRBV7-8; cdr3_aa: CASRDREETQYF; cdr3_nt: TGTGCCAGCAGGGACAGGGAGGAGACCCAGTACTTC
j_call: TRBJ2-3; d_call: TRBD2; clone_size: -; v_call: TRBV20-1; cdr3_aa: CSARDGASGGADTQYF; cdr3_nt: TGCAGTGCTAGAGATGGGGCTAGCGGGGGGGCCGATACGCAGTATTTT
j_call: TRBJ2-5; d_call: -; clone_size: -; v_call: TRBV27; cdr3_aa: CASSRAQEGTQYF; cdr3_nt: TGTGCCAGCAGTCGGGCCCAGGAGGGGACCCAGTACTTC
j_call: TRBJ2-2; d_call: TRBD2; clone_size: many; v_call: TRBV9; cdr3_aa: CASSARTGGTGELFF; cdr3_nt: TGTGCCAGCAGCGCCCGGACGGGGGGGACCGGGGAGCTGTTTTTT
j_call: TRBJ2-4; d_call: -; clone_size: few; v_call: TRBV6-1; cdr3_aa: CASSEFWGGAAKNIQYF; cdr3_nt: TGTGCCAGCAGTGAATTCTGGGGGGGCGCAGCCAAAAACATTCAGTACTTC
j_call: TRBJ1-1; d_call: -; clone_size: few; v_call: TRBV20-1; cdr3_aa: CSSHEGGYGMNTEAFF; cdr3_nt: TGCAGTTCACACGAGGGCGGGTATGGAATGAACACTGAAGCTTTCTTT
j_call: TRBJ2-3; d_call: -; clone_size: many; v_call: TRBV20-1; cdr3_aa: CSAMRADTQYF; cdr3_nt: TGCAGTGCTATGAGGGCAGATACGCAGTATTTT
j_call: TRBJ1-2; d_call: -; clone_size: few; v_call: TRBV18; cdr3_aa: CASSPQGINGYTF; cdr3_nt: TGTGCCAGCTCACCACAGGGAATCAATGGCTACACCTTC
j_call: TRBJ1-5; d_call: -; clone_size: many; v_call: TRBV24-1; cdr3_aa: CATSPPGPFNQPQHF; cdr3_nt: TGTGCCACCAGTCCTCCGGGACCTTTCAATCAGCCCCAGCATTTT